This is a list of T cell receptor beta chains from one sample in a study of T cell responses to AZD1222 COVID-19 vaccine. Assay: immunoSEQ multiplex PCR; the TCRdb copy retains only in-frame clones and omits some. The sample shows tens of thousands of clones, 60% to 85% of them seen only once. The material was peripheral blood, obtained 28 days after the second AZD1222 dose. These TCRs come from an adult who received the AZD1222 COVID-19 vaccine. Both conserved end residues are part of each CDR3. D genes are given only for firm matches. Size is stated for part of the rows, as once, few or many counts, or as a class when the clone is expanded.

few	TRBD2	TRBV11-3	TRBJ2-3	CASSFRMTSGGTGTDTQYF	TGTGCCAGCAGCTTTCGGATGACTAGCGGGGGTACTGGCACAGATACGCAGTATTTT
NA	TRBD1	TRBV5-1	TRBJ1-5	CASSSGQGEEPQHF	TGCGCCAGCAGCTCGGGACAGGGAGAGGAGCCCCAGCATTTT
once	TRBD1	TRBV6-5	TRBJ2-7	CASSYLTSGTVYEQYF	TGTGCCAGCAGTTACCTAACCTCCGGGACAGTCTACGAGCAGTACTTC
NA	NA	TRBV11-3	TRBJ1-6	CASSLDSNSPLHF	TGTGCCAGCAGCTTAGATTCTAATTCACCCCTCCACTTT
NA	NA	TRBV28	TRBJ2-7	CASSSPAGGTVNLYEQYF	TGTGCCAGCAGTTCCCCGGCCGGCGGGACAGTCAACCTCTACGAGCAGTACTTC
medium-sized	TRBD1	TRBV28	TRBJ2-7	CASSQGQGKDYEQYF	TGTGCCAGCAGTCAGGGACAGGGGAAGGACTACGAGCAGTACTTC
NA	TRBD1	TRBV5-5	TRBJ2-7	CASSEATGGLYEQYF	TGTGCCAGCAGCGAGGCGACAGGGGGTTTATACGAGCAGTACTTC
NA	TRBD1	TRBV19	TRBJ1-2	CASSTHRTGDGYGYTF	TGTGCCAGTAGTACCCATAGGACAGGAGACGGCTATGGCTACACCTTC
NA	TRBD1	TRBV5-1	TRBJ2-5	CASSLGGQVQETQYF	TGCGCCAGCAGCTTGGGCGGACAGGTCCAAGAGACCCAGTACTTC
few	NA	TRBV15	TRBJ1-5	CATSRDGRHLPQHF	TGTGCCACCAGCAGAGACGGCAGGCATCTGCCCCAGCATTTT
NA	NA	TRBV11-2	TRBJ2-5	CASSSNTAWETQYF	TGTGCCAGCAGTTCCAATACCGCTTGGGAGACCCAGTACTTC
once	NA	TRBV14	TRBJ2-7	CASSQDTGKTYEQYF	TGTGCCAGCAGCCAAGACACAGGAAAGACCTACGAGCAGTACTTC
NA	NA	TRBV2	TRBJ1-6	CASSEEGSYSPLHF	TGTGCCAGCAGTGAGGAGGGATCCTATTCACCCCTCCACTTT
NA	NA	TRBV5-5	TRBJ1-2	CASSLISGSNNYGYTF	TGTGCCAGCAGCTTGATTAGTGGCAGCAATAACTATGGCTACACCTTC
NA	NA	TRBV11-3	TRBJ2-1	CASSLGSGIQDNEQFF	TGTGCCAGCAGCTTAGGATCTGGGATCCAGGACAATGAGCAGTTCTTC